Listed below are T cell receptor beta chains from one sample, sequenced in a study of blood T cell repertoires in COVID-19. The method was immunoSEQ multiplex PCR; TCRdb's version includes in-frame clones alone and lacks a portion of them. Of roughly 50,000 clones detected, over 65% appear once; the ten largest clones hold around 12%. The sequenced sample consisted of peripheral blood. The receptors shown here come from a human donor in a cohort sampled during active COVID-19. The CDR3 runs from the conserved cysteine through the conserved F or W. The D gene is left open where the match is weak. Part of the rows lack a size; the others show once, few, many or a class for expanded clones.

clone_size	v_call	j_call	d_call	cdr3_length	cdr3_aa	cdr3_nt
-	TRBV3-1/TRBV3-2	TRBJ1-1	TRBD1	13	CATGGLSNTEAFF	TGTGCCACAGGGGGACTTAGCAACACTGAAGCTTTCTTT
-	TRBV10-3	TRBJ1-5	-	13	CAISGKENQPQHF	TGTGCCATCAGTGGGAAGGAGAATCAGCCCCAGCATTTT
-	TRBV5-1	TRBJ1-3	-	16	CASSTQPGVSGNTIYF	TGCGCCAGCAGCACCCAACCAGGTGTCTCTGGAAACACCATATATTTT
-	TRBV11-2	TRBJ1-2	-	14	CASSPGGVSSGYTF	TGTGCCAGCAGTCCCGGGGGAGTTAGTAGTGGCTACACCTTC
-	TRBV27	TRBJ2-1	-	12	CASSLFQGEQFF	TGTGCCAGCAGTTTATTTCAGGGCGAGCAGTTCTTC
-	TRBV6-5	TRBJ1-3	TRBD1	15	CASSTRQGPGNTIYF	TGTGCCAGCAGTACACGACAGGGTCCGGGAAACACCATATATTTT
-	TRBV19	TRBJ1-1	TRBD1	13	CASSPGQGGQAFF	TGTGCCAGTAGTCCGGGACAGGGAGGCCAGGCTTTCTTT
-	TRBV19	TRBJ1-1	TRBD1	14	CASSRGQGAAEAFF	TGTGCCAGTAGTAGGGGACAGGGGGCAGCTGAAGCTTTCTTT
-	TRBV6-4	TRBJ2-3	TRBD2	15	CASSEVAGALYTQYF	TGTGCCAGCAGTGAAGTAGCGGGGGCTTTATATACGCAGTATTTT
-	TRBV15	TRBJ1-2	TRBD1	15	CATSRQTGGAGGYTF	TGTGCCACCAGCAGACAAACAGGGGGCGCGGGTGGCTACACCTTC
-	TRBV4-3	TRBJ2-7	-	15	CASSQDLGSSYEQYF	TGCGCCAGCAGCCAAGACCTTGGCAGCTCCTACGAGCAGTACTTC
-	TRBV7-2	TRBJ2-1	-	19	CASSSSLSGAQISYNEQFF	TGTGCCAGCAGTTCCTCCTTGAGCGGCGCCCAAATCTCCTACAATGAGCAGTTCTTC
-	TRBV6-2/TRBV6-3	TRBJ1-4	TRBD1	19	CASSYSTGTGTTTNEKLFF	TGTGCCAGCAGTTACTCGACCGGGACAGGGACCACAACTAATGAAAAACTGTTTTTT
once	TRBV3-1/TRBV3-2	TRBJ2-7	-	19	CASSLGTGPGLVSSYEQYF	TGTGCCAGCAGCCTCGGGACAGGGCCGGGACTAGTAAGCTCCTACGAGCAGTACTTC
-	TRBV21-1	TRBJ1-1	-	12	CASSKTGREAFF	TGTGCCAGCAGCAAAACAGGGCGTGAAGCTTTCTTT
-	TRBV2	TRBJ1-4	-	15	CASIPLTGLDEKLFF	TGTGCCAGCATTCCGCTGACAGGATTAGATGAAAAACTGTTTTTT
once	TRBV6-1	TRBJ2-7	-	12	CASSEFAYEQYF	TGTGCCAGCAGTGAATTCGCCTACGAGCAGTACTTC
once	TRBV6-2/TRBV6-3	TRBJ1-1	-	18	CASSSAGVDSSMNTEAFF	TGTGCCAGCAGTTCGGCGGGAGTGGACAGCTCCATGAACACTGAAGCTTTCTTT
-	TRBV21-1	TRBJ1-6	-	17	CASSTRDRGQRDSPLHF	TGTGCCAGCAGCACCCGGGACAGGGGGCAGAGGGATTCACCCCTCCACTTT
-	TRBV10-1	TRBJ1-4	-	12	CASSGRNEKLFF	TGCGCCAGCAGTGGCAGAAATGAAAAACTGTTTTTT
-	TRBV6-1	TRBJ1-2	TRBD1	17	CASSESRDRGGWVGYTF	TGTGCCAGCAGTGAAAGTCGGGACAGGGGTGGCTGGGTTGGCTACACCTTC
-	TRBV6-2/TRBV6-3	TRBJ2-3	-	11	CASSYPDTQYF	TGTGCCAGCAGTTACCCTGATACGCAGTATTTT
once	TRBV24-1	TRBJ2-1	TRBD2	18	CATSDLPTHSGGDNEQFF	TGTGCCACCAGTGATTTGCCGACCCATAGCGGGGGGGACAATGAGCAGTTCTTC
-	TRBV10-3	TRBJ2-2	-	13	CAISDRGPGELFF	TGTGCCATCAGTGATCGAGGGCCCGGGGAGCTGTTTTTT
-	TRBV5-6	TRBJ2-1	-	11	CASTLGNEQFF	TGTGCCAGCACCCTCGGGAATGAGCAGTTCTTC
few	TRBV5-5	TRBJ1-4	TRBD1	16	CASSLGDRPNNEKLFF	TGTGCCAGCAGCTTGGGGGACAGGCCTAATAATGAAAAACTGTTTTTT
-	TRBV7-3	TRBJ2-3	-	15	CASSLNPSGTDTQYF	TGTGCCAGCAGCTTAAATCCTAGCGGCACAGATACGCAGTATTTT
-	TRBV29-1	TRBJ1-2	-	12	CSVDAGDGGYTF	TGCAGCGTTGATGCGGGGGATGGTGGCTACACCTTC